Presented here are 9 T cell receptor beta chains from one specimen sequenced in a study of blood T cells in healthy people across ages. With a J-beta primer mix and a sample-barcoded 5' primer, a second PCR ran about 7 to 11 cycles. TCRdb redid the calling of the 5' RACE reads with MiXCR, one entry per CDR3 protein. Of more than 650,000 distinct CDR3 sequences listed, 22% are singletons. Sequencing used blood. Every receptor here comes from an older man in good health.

CDR3 amino acids: CASSRQFGQETQYF. CDR3 bases: TGTGCCAGCTCTCGACAGTTCGGACAAGAGACCCAGTACTTC. J is TRBJ2-1 and V is TRBV18, with D possibly matching TRBD1 (5 bases). The DNA end lines up better with TRBJ2-5; the J call may be wrong. Germline CDR1 is KGHSH and CDR2 is LQKENI. The length of the CDR3 is 14 residues.

CDR3 protein: CSARSGGRAETQYF. CDR3 DNA sequence: TGCAGCGCCCGATCGGGGGGGCGCGCGGAGACCCAGTACTTC. The J gene is TRBJ2-5, the V gene TRBV29-1, with 8 bases lining up with TRBD2. Trimming at V came to 7 bases and at J to 5 bases, leaving 12 bases not matched to a gene. This CDR3 is built from 14 residues. CDR1 SQVTM and CDR2 ANQGSEA come from the germline V gene.

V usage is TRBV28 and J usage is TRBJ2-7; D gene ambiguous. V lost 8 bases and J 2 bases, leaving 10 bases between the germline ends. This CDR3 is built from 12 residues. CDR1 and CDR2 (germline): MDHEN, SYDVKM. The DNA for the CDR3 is TGTGCCAGCGCGGAAGGCCCCTACGAGCAGTACGTC. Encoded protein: CASAEGPYEQYV.

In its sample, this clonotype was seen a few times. The DNA of the CDR3 is TGTGCCAGCAGCTTCCCTAGCGGGAGTGTCATCACCGGGGAGCTGTTTTTT. Its protein product is CASSFPSGSVITGELFF. This chain connects TRBV11-2 to TRBJ2-2, with TRBD2 matching over 10 bases. Germline loops: CDR1 SGHAT, CDR2 FQNNGV. The V gene end was trimmed by 3 bases and the J gene end by 4 bases; junction bases not matched to a gene: 8. This CDR3 is 17 amino acids long.

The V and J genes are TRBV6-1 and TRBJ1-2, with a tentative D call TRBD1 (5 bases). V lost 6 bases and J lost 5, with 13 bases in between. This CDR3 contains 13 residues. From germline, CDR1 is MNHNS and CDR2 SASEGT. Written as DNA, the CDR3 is TGTGCCAGCAGGGCGGCAGGGCCGTATGGCTACACCTTC. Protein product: CASRAAGPYGYTF.

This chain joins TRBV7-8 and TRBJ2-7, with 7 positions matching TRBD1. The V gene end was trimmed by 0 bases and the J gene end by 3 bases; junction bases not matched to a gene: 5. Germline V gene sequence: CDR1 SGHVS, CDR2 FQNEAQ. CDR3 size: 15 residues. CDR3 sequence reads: CASSLARQGFYEQYF. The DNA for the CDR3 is TGTGCCAGCAGCTTAGCGAGACAGGGTTTCTACGAGCAGTACTTC.

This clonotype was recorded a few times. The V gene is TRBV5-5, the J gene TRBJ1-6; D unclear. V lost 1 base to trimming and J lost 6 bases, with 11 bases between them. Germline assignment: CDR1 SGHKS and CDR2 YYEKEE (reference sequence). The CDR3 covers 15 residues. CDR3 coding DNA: TGTGCCAGCAGCTTGATCGCTCAGGCTAATTCACCCCTCCACTTT. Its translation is CASSLIAQANSPLHF.

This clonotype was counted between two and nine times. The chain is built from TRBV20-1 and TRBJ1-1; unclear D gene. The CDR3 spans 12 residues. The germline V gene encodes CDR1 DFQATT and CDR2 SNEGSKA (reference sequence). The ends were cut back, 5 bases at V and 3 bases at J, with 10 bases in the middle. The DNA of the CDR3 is TGCAGTGCTTGTCAGGTACACACTGAAGCTTTCTTT. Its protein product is CSACQVHTEAFF.

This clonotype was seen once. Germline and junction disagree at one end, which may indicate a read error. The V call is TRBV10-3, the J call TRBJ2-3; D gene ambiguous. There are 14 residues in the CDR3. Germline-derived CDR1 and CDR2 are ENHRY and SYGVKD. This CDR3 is CAICESEWADTQYF. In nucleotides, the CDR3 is TGTGCCATCTGTGAGTCGGAGTGGGCAGATACGCAGTATTTT.